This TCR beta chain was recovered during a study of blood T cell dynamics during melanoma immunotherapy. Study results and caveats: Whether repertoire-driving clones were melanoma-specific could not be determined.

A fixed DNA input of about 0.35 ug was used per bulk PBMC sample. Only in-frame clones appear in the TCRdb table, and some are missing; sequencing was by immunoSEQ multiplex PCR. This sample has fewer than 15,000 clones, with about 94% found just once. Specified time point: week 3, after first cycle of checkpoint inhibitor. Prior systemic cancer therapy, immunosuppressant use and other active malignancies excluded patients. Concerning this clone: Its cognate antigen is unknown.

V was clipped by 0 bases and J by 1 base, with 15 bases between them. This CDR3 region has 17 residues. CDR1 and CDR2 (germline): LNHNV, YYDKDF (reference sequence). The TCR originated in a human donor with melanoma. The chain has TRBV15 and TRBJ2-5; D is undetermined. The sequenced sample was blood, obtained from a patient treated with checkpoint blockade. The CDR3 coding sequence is TGTGCCACCAGCAGAGATAAGGTGGCAGGCTTCCAAGAGACCCAGTACTTC. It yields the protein CATSRDKVAGFQETQYF.